These T cell receptor beta chains were read from a single sample in a study of shared T cell receptors in the human thymus. Assay used: immunoSEQ multiplex PCR; TCRdb lists only in-frame clones, some missing. The sample carries roughly 560,000 clones, approximately 78% recorded once. This same sample was also taken into another study, of human thymus T cells.

The sequenced material came from thymocytes. These receptors all come from a boy younger than two with a congenital heart defect. Both conserved end residues are part of each CDR3. The order of the fields is J gene, V gene, D gene, clone size, CDR3 DNA, CDR3 protein. D genes are given only for firm matches. Clone sizes are given selectively: once, few, many, or a class where the clone is expanded.

TRBJ2-1 | TRBV30 | . | . | TGTGCCTGGATCGTAACGGGAGTACCTGAGCAGTTCTTC | CAWIVTGVPEQFF
TRBJ2-5 | TRBV7-9 | . | . | TGTGCCAGCAGCTTAACCAAGCAGGGCACACAAGAGACCCAGTACTTC | CASSLTKQGTQETQYF
TRBJ2-7 | TRBV5-6 | . | . | TGTGCCAGCAGCTTCTGGAGGGCCGGGGACTACGAGCAGTACTTC | CASSFWRAGDYEQYF
TRBJ1-5 | TRBV10-1 | . | . | TGCGCCAGCAGACCCGGGACATCGGGGTGCAATCAGCCCCAGCATTTT | CASRPGTSGCNQPQHF
TRBJ2-1 | TRBV7-9 | TRBD2 | . | TGTGCCAGCAGCCCCGGCGGGCTAGCGGGAGGGGTTGAGCAGTTCTTC | CASSPGGLAGGVEQFF
TRBJ2-2 | TRBV28 | . | once | TGTGCCAGCAGTTCACAGGGAAACACCGGGGAGCTGTTTTTT | CASSSQGNTGELFF
TRBJ2-7 | TRBV6-5 | . | few | TGTGCCAGCATCATACTTCAGGGTTGCGAGCAGTACTTC | CASIILQGCEQYF
TRBJ2-5 | TRBV29-1 | TRBD2 | . | TGCAGCGTTGGACTAGCGGGAGCCCCACAAGAGACCCAGTACTTC | CSVGLAGAPQETQYF
TRBJ1-4 | TRBV19 | TRBD1 | . | TGTGCCAGTACCTCTTCCCCGGACAGGGGTAATGAAAAACTGTTTTTT | CASTSSPDRGNEKLFF
TRBJ2-3 | TRBV6-5 | . | . | TGTGCCAGCAAACGGGGAGATACGCAGTATTTT | CASKRGDTQYF
TRBJ2-1 | TRBV29-1 | TRBD2 | . | TGCAGCGTTGAAACGGTGGGGGAGGGCCACGATGAGCAGTTCTTC | CSVETVGEGHDEQFF
TRBJ2-5 | TRBV30 | TRBD1 | . | TGTGCCTGGAGTGTTAGGGGGCGGGAGACCCAGTACTTC | CAWSVRGRETQYF
TRBJ2-7 | TRBV6-5 | . | . | TGTGCCAGCAGTGAAGGGAGAACCTACGAGCAGTACTTC | CASSEGRTYEQYF
TRBJ2-7 | TRBV5-4 | . | . | TGTGCCAGCAGCCCCTTCGGGGGAGCGGATTACGAGCAGTACTTC | CASSPFGGADYEQYF
TRBJ2-7 | TRBV5-1 | TRBD2 | . | TGCGCCAGCAGCGAGACGCGGGGGACGAAGCAGTACTTC | CASSETRGTKQYF
TRBJ1-6 | TRBV7-2 | . | . | TGTGCCAGCAGCTTATCCAAGGGGAATTCACCCCTCCACTTT | CASSLSKGNSPLHF
TRBJ2-1 | TRBV28 | . | . | TGTGCCAGCAGTTTACTAGCGCTGAGCTCCTACAATGAGCAGTTCTTC | CASSLLALSSYNEQFF
TRBJ2-1 | TRBV9 | TRBD1 | . | TGTGCCAGCAGCGTAGCCGGACAGGGAAACAATGAGCAGTTCTTC | CASSVAGQGNNEQFF
TRBJ1-2 | TRBV6-5 | . | . | TGTGCCAGCTCGGGGGGGTACACCTTC | CASSGGYTF
TRBJ2-5 | TRBV4-3 | . | . | TGCGCCAGCAGCCAAGAATCGTGGAGGGGTAACCAGTACTTC | CASSQESWRGNQYF
TRBJ1-2 | TRBV30 | . | . | TGTGCCTGGAGTGTAGGCGGGGGGCGAGTCTATGGCTACACCTTC | CAWSVGGGRVYGYTF
TRBJ2-1 | TRBV6-4 | TRBD2 | . | TGTGCCAGCAGTTTTAGCGGGAGGGCCGTCCGGCAGTTCTTC | CASSFSGRAVRQFF
TRBJ2-3 | TRBV4-1 | TRBD1 | . | TGCGCCAGCAGCCTGCGAGGGGGCTACACAGATACGCAGTATTTT | CASSLRGGYTDTQYF
TRBJ2-1 | TRBV28 | . | once | TGTGCCAGCAGTTTGGATCCCCGGGTTCGGTACAATGAGCAGTTCTTC | CASSLDPRVRYNEQFF
TRBJ2-7 | TRBV11-3 | TRBD2 | . | TGTGCCAGCAGCTTAGGGCTAGCGGGAGGATTCGAGCAGTACTTC | CASSLGLAGGFEQYF
TRBJ2-1 | TRBV6-5 | . | . | TGTGCCAGCACGTCCGCAGGCAGCTCCTACAATGAGCAGTTCTTC | CASTSAGSSYNEQFF
TRBJ2-7 | TRBV4-3 | . | . | TGCGCCAGCAGCCAAGATGCGGGGCTCTCCTACGAGCAGTACTTC | CASSQDAGLSYEQYF
TRBJ2-5 | TRBV10-3 | . | . | TGTGCCATCAGTGAGACAGGTCAAGAGACCCAGTACTTC | CAISETGQETQYF
TRBJ1-1 | TRBV7-2 | . | . | TGTGCCAGCAGCGCGAGACCGGGGACTGAAGCTTTCTTT | CASSARPGTEAFF
TRBJ2-1 | TRBV6-6 | TRBD2 | . | TGTGCCAGCAGTTCGTCCGGGAGGGGCAATGAGCAGTTCTTC | CASSSSGRGNEQFF
TRBJ1-1 | TRBV29-1 | . | . | TGCAGCGTTGAAGAGAACAGGTTCAACACTGAAGCTTTCTTT | CSVEENRFNTEAFF
TRBJ2-4 | TRBV19 | TRBD1 | . | TGTGCCAGTAGTCTAACAGGGGATGTCAAAAACATTCAGTACTTC | CASSLTGDVKNIQYF